The T cell receptor (beta chain) described here comes from a study of cytomegalovirus exposure and HLA in healthy donors. Study conclusions and caveats: Presence/absence analyses treated sequencing depth as roughly uniform across donors.

Turning to this clone: Its antigen remains unidentified.

CDR3 size: 12 residues. V was cut by 3 bases and J by 6 bases, with 8 bases left in between. Germline V gene data show CDR1 as MDHEN and CDR2 as SYDVKM. PCR involved 60 Vbeta and 13 Jbeta primers. The protocol was immunoSEQ multiplex PCR, while the TCRdb copy is restricted to in-frame clones and leaves out a portion. This table has around 130,000 clones, about four fifths appearing once. The gene calls are TRBV28 and TRBJ1-2; perhaps TRBD1 as D (5 bases). Sequenced input: PBMCs. This TCR was sampled from a man aged 30 to 39 in good health and CMV-seronegative. Here the CDR3 reads CASSLGGNGYTF. Here the CDR3 DNA reads TGTGCCAGCAGTTTGGGGGGAAATGGCTACACCTTC.